This is a list of T cell receptor beta chains from one sample in a study of OX40 agonist ivuxolimab in advanced cancers. Clones were sequenced by immunoSEQ multiplex PCR, and TCRdb holds only the in-frame ones, with some missing. The sample consists of fewer than 85,000 clones, approximately 82% of them appearing once. The sequencing here drew on CD4+ or CD8+ T cells sorted from blood, taken in a trial of the OX40 agonist ivuxolimab. The source of these receptors is an adult with an advanced solid tumor such as melanoma, head and neck, liver or kidney cancer. CDR3s include the opening cysteine and the closing phenylalanine or tryptophan. The D gene is left open where the match is weak. For some rows the clone size is stated as once, few or many, or as a class when expanded; others skip it.

d_call	clone_size	cdr3_length	v_call	j_call	cdr3_nt	cdr3_aa
TRBD1	-	15	TRBV5-1	TRBJ2-7	TGCGCCAGCAGCTCACCCGGGACAGGGGCTAACGAGCAGTACTTC	CASSSPGTGANEQYF
-	-	14	TRBV10-3	TRBJ2-7	TGTGCCATCTCCCCCCCCCACGGCTCCTACGAGCAGTACTTC	CAISPPHGSYEQYF
-	-	14	TRBV7-9	TRBJ1-1	TGTGCCAGCAGCCCATCCTCCGGGAACACTGAAGCTTTCTTT	CASSPSSGNTEAFF
TRBD1	-	15	TRBV28	TRBJ2-7	TGTGCCAGCAGTTCCCTGGGACAGGGGACCTACGAGCAGTACTTC	CASSSLGQGTYEQYF
TRBD1	few	15	TRBV23-1	TRBJ1-2	TGCGCCAGCAGTCAACGTAAGGACAGGCGGCAAGGCTACACCTTC	CASSQRKDRRQGYTF
-	-	13	TRBV6-1	TRBJ2-7	TGTGCCAGCAAAGCCCCGTACACCCCCGAGCAGTACTTC	CASKAPYTPEQYF
TRBD1	-	15	TRBV18	TRBJ2-7	TGTGCCAGCTCACCACCGAGGACAGGAGTCTACGAGCAGTACTTC	CASSPPRTGVYEQYF
-	-	15	TRBV19	TRBJ1-5	TGTGCCAGTCGCCCCCGGGGTCTCTCAGACCAGCCCCAGCATTTT	CASRPRGLSDQPQHF
-	once	13	TRBV19	TRBJ1-1	TGTGCCAGTAGTACCCGGTTAGGGACTGAAGCTTTCTTT	CASSTRLGTEAFF
-	-	13	TRBV18	TRBJ2-5	TGTGCCAGCTCACCTCCCATGATTGAGACCCAGTACTTC	CASSPPMIETQYF
-	-	13	TRBV7-7	TRBJ2-7	TGTGCCAGCAGCCCCCTAATGGGATACGAGCAGTACTTC	CASSPLMGYEQYF
TRBD2	-	16	TRBV18	TRBJ2-1	TGTGCCAGCTCACCGGTTAGCGGGAGGGCTTACAATGAGCAGTTCTTC	CASSPVSGRAYNEQFF
-	-	13	TRBV7-2	TRBJ1-5	TGTGCCAGCAGCTTAGGGGCGGCTCAGCCCCAGCATTTT	CASSLGAAQPQHF
TRBD2	-	16	TRBV5-6	TRBJ2-4	TGTGCCAGCAGCTCTCTAGCGGGAAGAGTCAAAAACATTCAGTACTTC	CASSSLAGRVKNIQYF
TRBD1	-	15	TRBV7-8	TRBJ1-6	TGTGCCAGCAGCCACCGGGACAGGGATAAGTCACCCCTCCACTTT	CASSHRDRDKSPLHF
-	-	14	TRBV6-6	TRBJ2-7	TGTGCCAGCAGTTACGCCGAGTTGGGGAACGAGCAGTACTTC	CASSYAELGNEQYF
-	once	12	TRBV28	TRBJ2-5	TGTGCCAGCAGTTTATTACGGGAGACCCAGTACTTC	CASSLLRETQYF
TRBD1	once	16	TRBV11-2	TRBJ2-3	TGTGCCAGCAGCTTGTTGGGGGGACAGGGGAAGGATACGCAGTATTTT	CASSLLGGQGKDTQYF
-	-	13	TRBV5-1	TRBJ2-1	TGCGCCAGCAGCCTCCTAGTCCATAATGAGCAGTTCTTC	CASSLLVHNEQFF
-	-	13	TRBV4-1	TRBJ2-7	TGCGCCAGCAGCCAAGAGCTCATGCGGGATGCGTACTTC	CASSQELMRDAYF
TRBD2	-	17	TRBV27	TRBJ2-7	TGTGCCAGCAGGCCCCTAGCGGGGGCCTCCATCTCCTACGAGCAGTACTTC	CASRPLAGASISYEQYF
TRBD1	-	15	TRBV28	TRBJ1-3	TGTGCCAGCAGTTTGGGGGGACAGGGGGGAAACACCATATATTTT	CASSLGGQGGNTIYF
-	-	14	TRBV7-2	TRBJ2-5	TGTGCCAGCAGCCGACGGAGATCAGGGGAGACCCAGTACTTC	CASSRRRSGETQYF
TRBD1	-	15	TRBV6-1	TRBJ2-5	TGTGCCAGCAGTACAGGGGGTGGTCCCCAAGAGACCCAGTACTTC	CASSTGGGPQETQYF
-	-	14	TRBV5-1	TRBJ2-7	TGCGCCAGCAGCTTGGGCCAAGGGTGGTACGAGCAGTACTTC	CASSLGQGWYEQYF
-	-	12	TRBV2	TRBJ2-4	TGTGCCAGCAGTCAGATAGAAAACATTCAGTACTTC	CASSQIENIQYF
TRBD1	-	16	TRBV28	TRBJ1-5	TGTGCCAGCAGTTTATGGGGACAGGGCAGGAATCAGCCCCAGCATTTT	CASSLWGQGRNQPQHF
TRBD2	-	16	TRBV9	TRBJ2-1	TGTGCCAGCAGCGTAGCTACTGGGGATAGCGGGAGTCAGCAGTTCTTC	CASSVATGDSGSQQFF
TRBD1	-	14	TRBV7-2	TRBJ2-5	TGTGCCAGCAACAGAGGACAGGGCCAAGAGACCCAGTACTTC	CASNRGQGQETQYF
TRBD1	-	17	TRBV28	TRBJ2-2	TGTGCCAGCACGCTACACCCCGGGACAGGGCACACCGGGGAGCTGTTTTTT	CASTLHPGTGHTGELFF
-	once	15	TRBV6-5	TRBJ1-2	TGTGCCAGCAGTCGGACCTTGGGGGCTAACTATGGCTACACCTTC	CASSRTLGANYGYTF
-	-	12	TRBV5-1	TRBJ2-3	TGCGCCAGCAGGGGAGCAGGGTATACGCAGTATTTT	CASRGAGYTQYF
-	once	15	TRBV18	TRBJ1-1	TGTGCCAGCTCACCTACGGTTAAGGGCGACACTGAAGCTTTCTTT	CASSPTVKGDTEAFF
-	-	11	TRBV28	TRBJ1-4	TGTGCCAGCAGTTTATACAGGGAACTGTTTTTT	CASSLYRELFF
TRBD1	few	14	TRBV28	TRBJ2-4	TGTGCCAGCAGTGGACAGGGTTCCAAAAACATTCAGTACTTC	CASSGQGSKNIQYF
-	-	21	TRBV21-1	TRBJ2-5	TGTGCCAGCAGCAAAAGCGGGACTAGCGGGAGGCCACAGGAGAACCAAGAGACCCAGTACTTC	CASSKSGTSGRPQENQETQYF
-	-	13	TRBV27	TRBJ2-7	TGTGCCAGCGGCCGGGACTTCTCCTACGAGCAGTACTTC	CASGRDFSYEQYF
-	-	16	TRBV27	TRBJ2-1	TGTGCCAGCACCTCGGCACTTCCAGGGGTAAGAAATGAGCAGTTCTTC	CASTSALPGVRNEQFF
-	-	13	TRBV29-1	TRBJ1-1	TGCAGCGTTGCGTCAGGGGTAGAGACTGAAGCTTTCTTT	CSVASGVETEAFF
-	-	15	TRBV5-1	TRBJ1-5	TGCGCCAGCAGCTTGGAGGGCGGCTCCGGTCGGCCCCAGCATTTT	CASSLEGGSGRPQHF
-	-	16	TRBV15	TRBJ1-6	TGTGCCACCAGCAGAGGAGGAAGGGGGGCCAATTCACCCCTCCACTTT	CATSRGGRGANSPLHF